This is a list of T cell receptor beta chains from one sample in a study of OX40 agonist ivuxolimab in advanced cancers. TCRdb keeps only in-frame clones here, not all; method: immunoSEQ multiplex PCR. The data hold about 33,000 clones, with about 81% observed a single time. This sample comprised CD4+ or CD8+ T cells sorted from blood, obtained in a trial of the OX40 agonist ivuxolimab. The receptors were gathered from an adult with an advanced solid tumor such as melanoma, head and neck, liver or kidney cancer. The CDR3 runs from the conserved cysteine through the conserved F or W. The D gene is left open where the match is weak. Only some rows state a clone size, as once, few, many or a class for expanded clones.

>TRBJ1-5|-|-|TRBV29-1
TGCAGCGTTATCTCCGGAAATCAGCCCCAGCATTTT
CSVISGNQPQHF
>TRBJ2-3|-|-|TRBV18
TGTGCCAGCTCGCTTGGGACTGCAGATACGCAGTATTTT
CASSLGTADTQYF
>TRBJ1-2|-|-|TRBV6-1
TGTGCCAGCAGAGCACAGGGAGGAGGCTACACCTTC
CASRAQGGGYTF
>TRBJ2-1|TRBD2|-|TRBV9
TGTGCCAGCAGCGCCGCCGCTGGACTAGACTCCTACAATGAGCAGTTCTTC
CASSAAAGLDSYNEQFF
>TRBJ1-1|TRBD1|few|TRBV6-5
TGTGCCAGCATCCTAACAGGGGGCGGTGAAGCTTTCTTT
CASILTGGGEAFF
>TRBJ1-3|TRBD1|-|TRBV7-7
TGTGCCAGCAGCTTAGACAGGGGAGGTGGAAACACCATATATTTT
CASSLDRGGGNTIYF
>TRBJ1-5|-|-|TRBV28
TGTGCCAGCAGTTCGGGCGGCTATAGCAATCAGCCCCAGCATTTT
CASSSGGYSNQPQHF
>TRBJ1-1|-|-|TRBV9
TGTGCCAGCAGCCCTCGACTGGGAATGAACACTGAAGCTTTCTTT
CASSPRLGMNTEAFF
>TRBJ2-4|TRBD1|-|TRBV2
TGTGCCAGCAGTCCCGGGACAGGGAACGGGGCCAAAAACATTCAGTACTTC
CASSPGTGNGAKNIQYF
>TRBJ1-5|TRBD1|-|TRBV7-6
TGTGCCAGCAGCTTTTCAGGGGGTGATCAGCCCCAGCATTTT
CASSFSGGDQPQHF
>TRBJ2-7|-|-|TRBV20-1
TGCAGTGTCCCAGGGGCCTACGAGCAGTACTTC
CSVPGAYEQYF
>TRBJ2-7|TRBD1|once|TRBV5-1
TGCGCCAGCAGCTTGGGGCCAGGGGGCGCTTTGTACGAGCAGTACTTC
CASSLGPGGALYEQYF
>TRBJ1-3|-|-|TRBV5-1
TGCGCCAGCAGCTTGAACTCCGGGCAGACCCGAAACACCATATATTTT
CASSLNSGQTRNTIYF
>TRBJ2-1|TRBD1|-|TRBV5-1
TGCGCCAGCAGCTTGTCGGGGACAGGGTACCCTGAGCAGTTCTTC
CASSLSGTGYPEQFF
>TRBJ1-5|-|-|TRBV19
TGTGCCAGTACTAACAGGGGCAATCAGCCCCAGCATTTT
CASTNRGNQPQHF
>TRBJ1-1|-|-|TRBV6-5
TGTGCCAGCAGTTCCCAACAGGGATCAGAAGCTTTCTTT
CASSSQQGSEAFF
>TRBJ2-2|-|-|TRBV21-1
TGTGCCAGCAGCAAAGGGACTAGCGGGAGTATTGCCGGGGAGCTGTTTTTT
CASSKGTSGSIAGELFF
>TRBJ2-3|TRBD1|-|TRBV6-1
TGTGCCAGCAGGACAGGGCCCCGGGCAGATACGCAGTATTTT
CASRTGPRADTQYF
>TRBJ1-2|-|-|TRBV6-1
TGTGCCGCAATGGGGATAGGACAGATTAACTATGGCTACACCTTC
CAAMGIGQINYGYTF
>TRBJ1-1|-|-|TRBV6-5
TGTGCCAGCTTTCGGGAAGACACTGAAGCTTTCTTT
CASFREDTEAFF
>TRBJ2-1|-|few|TRBV2
TGTGCCAGCAGCGGACAGTTGAGCACCGGTAATGAGCAGTTCTTC
CASSGQLSTGNEQFF
>TRBJ2-2|TRBD1|few|TRBV6-1
TGTGCCAGCAGTGTTCGAGGGGGAGCAGGGGGCCTATCCGGGGAGCTGTTTTTT
CASSVRGGAGGLSGELFF
>TRBJ1-1|-|-|TRBV6-5
TGTGCCAGCAGGCTTTCTGAAGCTTTCTTT
CASRLSEAFF
>TRBJ1-4|-|-|TRBV6-6
TGTGCCAGCAGTCCTTGGGACATTGCAACTAATGAAAAACTGTTTTTT
CASSPWDIATNEKLFF
>TRBJ1-2|-|few|TRBV5-4
TGTGCCAGCAGCTGGGCCAGTCGGAACTATGGCTACACCTTC
CASSWASRNYGYTF
>TRBJ1-5|-|-|TRBV11-2
TGTGCCAGCAGCTTTCCCGGGACGGGAAATCAGCCCCAGCATTTT
CASSFPGTGNQPQHF
>TRBJ2-7|TRBD2|-|TRBV12-5
TGTGCTAGTGGTTTACCTAGCGGGGAATCCGACGAGCAGTACTTC
CASGLPSGESDEQYF
>TRBJ2-1|TRBD2|few|TRBV6-5
TGTGCCACTAGGGAGGGAAGGCATGAGCAGTTCTTC
CATREGRHEQFF
>TRBJ2-5|TRBD1|-|TRBV6-5
TGTGCCACGGGACAGGGGGAGACCCAGTACTTC
CATGQGETQYF
>TRBJ2-1|TRBD1|-|TRBV7-9
TGTGCCAGCAGCTTACGGGACAGGACAATATTTAGCAACGAGCAGTTCTTC
CASSLRDRTIFSNEQFF
>TRBJ1-5|TRBD1|-|TRBV27
TGTGCCAGCTCCGACAGGGAGGGTCAGCCCCAGCATTTT
CASSDREGQPQHF
>TRBJ1-4|-|-|TRBV28
TGTGCCAGCAGTTCCCAGGACAGAAGGGGAAAACTGTTTTTT
CASSSQDRRGKLFF
>TRBJ2-7|-|-|TRBV20-1
TGCAGTGCTACAGGGGACTACGAGCAGTACTTC
CSATGDYEQYF
>TRBJ2-3|-|-|TRBV19
TGTGCCAGTAGTATACAGGTCGCAGATACGCAGTATTTT
CASSIQVADTQYF
>TRBJ2-5|TRBD1|-|TRBV19
TGTGCCAGTAGTATAAAGAGGGGACAGGGCCAGACCCAGTACTTC
CASSIKRGQGQTQYF
>TRBJ2-7|-|-|TRBV5-1
TGCGCCAGCAGCCCACTCCCGGGGGCAGGCTACGAGCAGTACTTC
CASSPLPGAGYEQYF
>TRBJ1-5|TRBD1|-|TRBV19
TGTGCCACCCTCTCCCGGGACAGGGGTATAAGCAATCAGCCCCAGCATTTT
CATLSRDRGISNQPQHF
>TRBJ2-3|TRBD2|-|TRBV6-1
TGTGCCAGCAGCGCGGGAGATTGGGCAGATACGCAGTATTTT
CASSAGDWADTQYF
>TRBJ1-1|-|-|TRBV5-6
TGTGCCAGCAGCCCGACTACGGGATTACCGGGGAACACTGAAGCTTTCTTT
CASSPTTGLPGNTEAFF
>TRBJ2-7|-|-|TRBV18
TGTGCCAGCTCACCACGACGACAGGTGAGCTCCTACGAGCAGTACTTC
CASSPRRQVSSYEQYF